This TCR beta chain was identified during a study of human T cells and chemical hapten exposure. Study-level information: TCR yields per sample varied mostly from small pooled library volume differences. Study-wide results and limits: The count of PT1 expanded TCRs correlated positively with patch test score.

Trimming cost V 3 bases and J 4 bases, with 9 bases left between them. This CDR3 has 13 residues. Per germline, CDR1 SNHLY and CDR2 FYNNEI. Time point denoted: pre-sensitization, week 0. The sample's treatment: therapeutic diphenylcyclopropenone sensitization with weekly scalp DPC. Worth noting for this clonotype: As yet, its antigen is unknown.

The library tagged individual cDNA molecules with unique molecular identifiers. TCRdb reprocessed the RACE reads via MiXCR and lists one record per CDR3 protein. This sample has 250,000 or so distinct CDR3 sequences, with around 7.7% found just once. The rearrangement uses TRBV2 and TRBJ1-2; D possibly corresponds to TRBD1 (5 bases). The sequencing used whole blood, collected in connection with sensitization to the hapten diphenylcyclopropenone (DPC). The sequence was obtained from a man aged 18 to 30 with alopecia areata. Some clones in this sample may be carry-over from other donors' samples. The CDR3 is CASSEGGLYGYTF. CDR3 sequence (DNA): TGTGCCAGCAGTGAGGGGGGACTCTATGGCTACACCTTC. The full variable domain, with the rest looked up from reference TRBV2 and TRBJ1-2, is EPEVTQTPSHQVTQMGQEVILRCVPISNHLYFYWYRQILGQKVEFLVSFYNNEISEKSEIFDDQFSVERPDGSNFTLKIRSTKLEDSAMYFCASSEGGLYGYTFGSGTRLTVV.